In this sample, the clone carrying this T cell receptor beta chain turned up many times. It was by 5'RACE with 10-nucleotide random UMIs that the cDNA was made. From the 5' RACE reads, TCRdb called clonotypes with MiXCR, one entry per CDR3 protein. This sample has roughly 60,000 distinct CDR3 sequences, with 8.5% to 10% found just once. The sample originates from a study of neurological immune-mediated disorders. Sample time point: longitudinal time-point 2. The CDR3 extends over 15 amino acids. V shed 5 bases, J shed 0 bases, and the junction held 4 bases outside the gene matches. Germline V gives CDR1 SGHRS, CDR2 YFSETQ.

The specimen was PBMCs. This TCR derives from a young man in good health. This chain uses TRBV5-1 with TRBJ2-3, with 9 bases that match TRBD2. For the CDR3, the DNA is TGCGCCAGCAGGTCGACTAGCGGTAGCACAGATACGCAGTATTTT. The encoded protein is CASRSTSGSTDTQYF.